These 28 T cell receptor beta chains came from one sample sequenced in a study of blood T cell repertoires in COVID-19. The protocol was immunoSEQ multiplex PCR, while the TCRdb copy is restricted to in-frame clones and leaves out a portion. The repertoire holds approximately 160,000 clones, with roughly nine tenths as singletons. The sequencing input was PBMCs or T cells enriched from blood (not recorded which). These receptors were taken from a woman aged 45-65 years who had recovered from COVID-19.

V usage is TRBV6-5 and J usage is TRBJ1-5, with 7 nucleotides matching TRBD1. The CDR3 has 13 residues. Germline CDR1 reads MNHEY; CDR2 reads SVGAGI. Trimming cost V 6 bases and J 6 bases; bases outside gene matches: 5. The CDR3 here is CASRQRQGQPQHF. The CDR3 bases are TGTGCCAGCAGACAGAGACAGGGTCAGCCCCAGCATTTT.

The chain is built from TRBV7-9 and TRBJ2-5; 15 nucleotides match TRBD2. The trim removed 5 bases at V and 6 bases at J, leaving 10 bases unmatched. Germline values: CDR1 SEHNR, CDR2 FQNEAQ (reference sequence). CDR3 length: 17 residues. CDR3 in amino acids: CASSPSGTSGRLKTQYF. The CDR3 DNA is TGTGCCAGCAGCCCGTCCGGGACTAGCGGGAGGCTTAAGACCCAGTACTTC.

The V gene is TRBV28, the J gene TRBJ1-5, with 12 positions matching TRBD1. The CDR3 totals 17 residues. Germline CDR1 and CDR2: MDHEN and SYDVKM. V lost 3 bases and J lost 6; bases outside the gene matches: 9. The CDR3 DNA reads TGTGCCAGCAGTTTTCTAGGGGACAGGGGGCTCCCTCAGCCCCAGCATTTT. The encoded protein is CASSFLGDRGLPQPQHF.

In this sample, this clone turned up once. The V gene is TRBV28, the J gene TRBJ2-7; D ambiguous. V was pared by 2 bases and J by 2 bases, with 7 bases between. The germline V gene encodes CDR1 MDHEN and CDR2 SYDVKM. This CDR3 contains 13 residues. The CDR3 spells CASSLRVPYEQYF. In DNA, the CDR3 is TGTGCCAGCAGTTTACGGGTGCCCTACGAGCAGTACTTC.

This clone came up a few times. CDR3 nucleotide sequence: TGTGCCAGCAGCTTCCAGGGGGGTTCACCCCTCCACTTT. Encoded protein: CASSFQGGSPLHF. The rearrangement uses TRBV7-9 and TRBJ1-6; 7 bases line up with TRBD1. Germline CDR1 is SEHNR and CDR2 is FQNEAQ (reference sequence). V lost 3 bases, J lost 9 bases, and 2 bases stayed unmatched. CDR3 length: 13 residues.

The chain couples TRBV7-9 to TRBJ1-2; TRBD1 matches 7 bases. CDR1 SEHNR and CDR2 FQNEAQ come from the germline V gene (reference sequence). V was pared by 5 bases and J by 2 bases, with 11 bases of the junction left unmatched. CDR3 size: 16 residues. CDR3 region: CASSRTTGNPNYGYTF. CDR3 bases: TGTGCCAGCAGCCGTACGACAGGGAACCCAAACTATGGCTACACCTTC.

The rearrangement links TRBV4-1 to TRBJ2-2, with 7 nucleotides matching TRBD2. Looked up from germline, CDR1 is MGHRA and CDR2 is YSYEKL. J lost 6 bases, V lost 0 bases, and 13 bases had no gene match. CDR3 length: 18 residues. CDR3 region: CASSQDPRREGFAGELFF. CDR3 DNA: TGCGCCAGCAGCCAAGACCCCCGGAGGGAGGGATTCGCCGGGGAGCTGTTTTTT.

The chain has TRBV7-8 and TRBJ2-7, with a weak D call TRBD2 (5 bases). Germline loops: CDR1 SGHVS, CDR2 FQNEAQ. V was pared by 2 bases and J by 2 bases, with 13 bases between. CDR3 length: 15 amino acids. CDR3 DNA: TGTGCCAGCAGCTTAAAACCGGGATCAACCTACGAGCAGTACTTC. Its protein product is CASSLKPGSTYEQYF.

The V call is TRBV10-3, the J call TRBJ2-7, with TRBD1 as a possible D gene (6 bases). Germline CDR1 reads ENHRY; CDR2 reads SYGVKD. The V gene lost 3 bases and the J gene lost 5 bases, with 17 bases spanning the gap. CDR3 size: 15 residues. CDR3 coding DNA: TGTGCCATCAGTGAAAAATCTACAGGGCCCAACGAGCAGTACTTC. Translation gives CAISEKSTGPNEQYF.

The chain recombines TRBV11-1 with TRBJ2-1; 11 bases are shared with TRBD2. The V segment lost 7 bases and the J segment 4 bases; nucleotides outside the gene matches: 6. Germline lookup yields CDR1 SGHAT and CDR2 FQDESV (reference sequence). This CDR3 comprises 15 residues. CDR3 region: CASTDLAGGYNEQFF. Written as DNA, the CDR3 is TGTGCCAGCACCGACCTAGCGGGAGGTTACAATGAGCAGTTCTTC.

The rearrangement uses TRBV28 and TRBJ1-1, with 8 bases fitting TRBD1. This CDR3 comprises 16 residues. Trimming took 5 bases from V and 6 from J; bases not matched to a gene: 14. Germline values: CDR1 MDHEN, CDR2 SYDVKM. CDR3 region: CASSGGQVGLDSEAFF. For the CDR3, the DNA is TGTGCCAGCAGTGGGGGACAGGTTGGATTGGACTCTGAAGCTTTCTTT.

The chain links TRBV2 to TRBJ1-5; 8 nucleotides align to TRBD1. Losses at the gene ends were 2 bases for V and 4 bases for J; bases not matched to a gene: 4. There are 15 residues in the CDR3. Germline assignment: CDR1 SNHLY and CDR2 FYNNEI. DNA for the CDR3: TGTGCCAGCAGTGAACAGGGGGCTTGGAATCAGCCCCAGCATTTT. This codes for CASSEQGAWNQPQHF.

The rearrangement uses TRBV25-1 and TRBJ1-5; TRBD1 might be the D (6 bases). Trimming took off 5 bases at V and 3 bases at J, with 14 bases between the two ends. Germline CDR1 is MGHDK and CDR2 is SYGVNS. The CDR3 extends over 15 amino acids. In DNA, the CDR3 is TGTGCCAGCAGTCCTAGAGGACAGTACAATCAGCCCCAGCATTTT. Translation gives CASSPRGQYNQPQHF.

This clone showed up just once. The chain employs TRBV6-5 and TRBJ1-3; D remains unclear. This CDR3 is 13 amino acids long. V was clipped by 5 bases and J by 2 bases, with 7 bases between them. CDR1 and CDR2 from the germline V gene are MNHEY and SVGAGI. CDR3 DNA sequence: TGTGCCAGCAGTCGGCAGGCTGGAAACACCATATATTTT. Its translation: CASSRQAGNTIYF.

The J gene is TRBJ2-1, the V gene TRBV12-3 or TRBV12-4; D unclear. The CDR3 loop spans 11 amino acids. The ends were cut back, 2 bases at V and 8 bases at J, with 4 bases in the middle. This CDR3 is CASSLSYEQFF. The CDR3 nucleotides are TGTGCCAGCAGTTTAAGCTATGAGCAGTTCTTC.

V usage is TRBV13 and J usage is TRBJ2-1, with 10 nucleotides matching TRBD2. The CDR3 covers 17 residues. Germline V CDR1 and CDR2: PRHDT, FYEKMQ (reference sequence). V dropped 6 bases and J dropped 6; count of bases not matched to a gene: 14. The CDR3 protein is CASSYPLAGDSVNEQFF. DNA for the CDR3: TGTGCCAGCAGTTACCCTCTAGCGGGAGATAGCGTCAATGAGCAGTTCTTC.

The rearrangement links TRBV19 to TRBJ1-1, with 10 bases matching TRBD1. The CDR3 loop spans 14 amino acids. V was pared by 0 bases and J by 8 bases, with 3 bases of the junction left unmatched. CDR1 and CDR2 from the germline V gene are LNHDA and SQIVND (reference sequence). The chain's CDR3 is CASSIDGTGAEAFF. CDR3 DNA: TGTGCCAGTAGTATAGATGGGACAGGGGCCGAAGCTTTCTTT.

This chain links TRBV4-2 with TRBJ2-7; 12 bases agree with TRBD1. V gave up 0 bases and J gave up 4 bases; unmatched junction bases: 7. CDR1 is LGHNA, CDR2 YNFKEQ, per germline. This CDR3 contains 17 residues. Here the CDR3 reads CASSQESPGQGAYEQYF. As DNA, the CDR3 is TGTGCCAGCAGCCAAGAGAGTCCGGGACAGGGGGCGTACGAGCAGTACTTC.

CDR3 nucleotides: TGTGCCAGCAGCTTAGTTACAGGAAGCTATGGCTACACCTTC. Translated, it gives CASSLVTGSYGYTF. V usage is TRBV7-2 and J usage is TRBJ1-2; tentatively, D is TRBD1 (5 bases). Germline V gives CDR1 SGHTA, CDR2 FQGNSA. Trimming left V 1 base short and J 4 bases short, with 10 bases between. The CDR3 sequence is 14 residues long.

This clone has just a few counts. Other DNA variants within this sample encode the same CDR3. The rearrangement joins TRBV30 to TRBJ1-5; D remains unclear. This CDR3 spans 14 amino acids. V was pared by 0 bases and J by 5 bases, with 11 bases between. Germline loops: CDR1 GTSNPN, CDR2 SVGIG (reference sequence). As DNA, the CDR3 is TGTGCCTGGAGTGTACACGAGGGCTATCAGCCCCAGCATTTT. Protein sequence: CAWSVHEGYQPQHF.

This clone was detected once. V usage is TRBV19 and J usage is TRBJ1-2; TRBD1 matches at 7 bases. The CDR3 sequence is 14 residues long. Germline-derived CDR1 and CDR2 are LNHDA and SQIVND (reference sequence). V lost 5 bases and J lost 8; bases outside the gene matches: 11. The CDR3 DNA reads TGTGCCAGTAGTGTAAGACAGGGTCTGACGGGCTACACCTTC. Translating it yields CASSVRQGLTGYTF.

The V call is TRBV7-6, the J call TRBJ2-1, with 9 bases fitting TRBD2. Germline V gene data show CDR1 as SGHVS and CDR2 as FNYEAQ. The CDR3 is 16 residues long. The ends lost 5 bases at V and 8 bases at J; junction bases unmatched: 13. The CDR3 coding sequence is TGTGCCAGCAGCAACGCCGCGGGAGGGTTGGTCGATGAGCAGTTCTTC. Protein sequence: CASSNAAGGLVDEQFF.

The rearrangement uses TRBV5-1 and TRBJ1-4; 8 nucleotides line up with TRBD1. Unmatched junction bases numbered 8, after V lost 4 bases and J lost 6 bases. The CDR3 is 15 residues long. Germline V gene sequence: CDR1 SGHRS, CDR2 YFSETQ. The CDR3 sequence: CASSATGGGDEKLFF. CDR3 in DNA: TGCGCCAGCAGCGCAACAGGGGGAGGGGATGAAAAACTGTTTTTT.

This clone has just one count. The chain links TRBV27 to TRBJ1-2; TRBD1 matches 10 bases. The trim removed 2 bases at V and 4 bases at J, leaving 13 bases unmatched. The CDR3 contains 18 residues. Germline assignment: CDR1 MNHEY and CDR2 SMNVEV (reference sequence). The CDR3 spells CASSLRGTGESGGYGYTF. In nucleotides, the CDR3 is TGTGCCAGCAGTTTAAGGGGGACAGGGGAATCAGGGGGCTATGGCTACACCTTC.

The CDR3 spells CASSPGVRQPQHF. The CDR3 nucleotides are TGTGCCAGCAGCCCCGGGGTGAGGCAGCCCCAGCATTTT. The genes are TRBV7-8 and TRBJ1-5; D ambiguous. The ends were cut back, 5 bases at V and 7 bases at J, with 12 bases in the middle. The CDR3 totals 13 residues. Germline CDR1 is SGHVS and CDR2 is FQNEAQ.

This chain connects TRBV7-2 to TRBJ2-2, with 7 bases that match TRBD2. This CDR3 has 15 residues. V shed 5 bases, J shed 7 bases, and the junction held 10 bases outside the gene matches. Per the germline V gene, CDR1 is SGHTA and CDR2 is FQGNSA. DNA of the CDR3: TGTGCCAGCAGCCTATTGCGCGGGAGCGGCGGGGAGCTGTTTTTT. Its protein is CASSLLRGSGGELFF.

The chain has TRBV2 and TRBJ2-1; 8 nucleotides line up with TRBD2. Germline values: CDR1 SNHLY, CDR2 FYNNEI. V lost 4 bases to trimming and J lost 6 bases; unmatched junction nucleotides: 8. The CDR3 has 15 residues. CDR3 sequence reads: CASSATSGNSNEQFF. The DNA for the CDR3 is TGTGCCAGCAGTGCAACTAGCGGCAACTCCAATGAGCAGTTCTTC. Looking up the rest from reference TRBV2 and TRBJ2-1 gives the full variable domain: EPEVTQTPSHQVTQMGQEVILRCVPISNHLYFYWYRQILGQKVEFLVSFYNNEISEKSEIFDDQFSVERPDGSNFTLKIRSTKLEDSAMYFCASSATSGNSNEQFFGPGTRLTVL.

V is TRBV5-4 and J is TRBJ1-2; 9 nucleotides agree with TRBD1. The trim removed 3 bases at V and 5 bases at J, leaving 8 bases unmatched. Germline V gene lookup returns CDR1 SGHNT and CDR2 YYREEE (reference sequence). The CDR3 sequence is 15 residues long. The CDR3 DNA follows: TGTGCCAGCAGCTCCCGGGACAGGGAATGGTATGGCTACACCTTC. It encodes CASSSRDREWYGYTF. Based on the CDR3 plus reference TRBV5-4 and TRBJ1-2, the full variable domain is ETGVTQSPTHLIKTRGQQVTLRCSSQSGHNTVSWYQQALGQGPQFIFQYYREEENGRGNFPPRFSGLQFPNYSSELNVNALELDDSALYLCASSSRDREWYGYTFGSGTRLTVV.